The clone carrying this T cell receptor (beta chain) was recorded only once. Per the germline V gene, CDR1 is SGDLS and CDR2 is YYNGEE. The trim removed 1 base at V and 2 bases at J, leaving 4 bases unmatched. The CDR3 is made up of 15 amino acids. This record comes from a study of blood T cell repertoires in COVID-19. Study in general: Some COVID-19 samples were acute and others convalescent; all came from the United States, Italy and Spain.

As handled by the study authors: Amplification from reference gene primers served as the basis for estimated nucleated cell counts. Assay used: immunoSEQ multiplex PCR; TCRdb lists only in-frame clones, some missing. That table is the source of V, J and clone size, and D and trimming were worked out from the DNA. The sample shows about 250,000 clones, 70% to 90% of them seen only once. V and J are TRBV9 and TRBJ2-5; 8 bases are a match to TRBD2. The sequencing sample was made of peripheral blood. This TCR came from a man aged 18 to 30 with active or convalescent COVID-19. CDR3 DNA: TGTGCCAGCAGCGTAAGCGGGAGCGGACAAGAGACCCAGTACTTC. It translates to CASSVSGSGQETQYF.